The 9 T cell receptor beta chains in this list originate from one sample, sequenced in a study of OX40 agonist ivuxolimab in advanced cancers. Measured with immunoSEQ multiplex PCR; TCRdb has only the in-frame clones, and not every one. The sample lists tens of thousands of clones; approximately 80% were seen once. Sequenced material: CD4+ or CD8+ T cells sorted from blood, taken in a trial of the OX40 agonist ivuxolimab. The origin of the receptors is an adult with an advanced solid tumor such as melanoma, head and neck, liver or kidney cancer.

The J gene is TRBJ2-3, the V gene TRBV7-9, with D perhaps TRBD2 (6 bases). V lost 5 bases to trimming and J lost 1 base, with 13 bases between them. The CDR3 is 15 amino acids. CDR1 SEHNR and CDR2 FQNEAQ come from the germline V gene (reference sequence). DNA for the CDR3: TGTGCCAGCAGCCCCTCGGGGGTCGGCACAGATACGCAGTATTTT. Protein sequence: CASSPSGVGTDTQYF.

V and J are TRBV29-1 and TRBJ2-3; 10 bases match TRBD1. CDR1 and CDR2 (germline): SQVTM, ANQGSEA. CDR3 size: 14 residues. V trimming: 7 bases; J trimming: 4 bases; junction bases outside the gene matches: 8. The CDR3 DNA reads as TGCAGCGCTACCGGACAGGGGGGATCAGATACGCAGTATTTT. Translating it yields CSATGQGGSDTQYF.

The J gene is TRBJ1-2, the V gene TRBV4-2, with TRBD1 identical over 8 bases. V lost 1 base to trimming and J lost 8 bases; unmatched junction nucleotides: 12. The CDR3 is made up of 16 amino acids. CDR1 is LGHNA and CDR2 is YNFKEQ in the germline V gene. CDR3 DNA sequence: TGTGCCAGCAGCCAAGGAGGTACAGGGGGATGGTTGGGCTACACCTTC. Its protein product is CASSQGGTGGWLGYTF.

The genes are TRBV28 and TRBJ1-2; the D is unclear. Germline CDR1 is MDHEN and CDR2 is SYDVKM. This CDR3 region has 21 residues. The V end was cut by 4 bases, the J end by 0 bases, with 30 bases between. The CDR3 protein is CASSSAAMSDPGWEANYGYTF. In DNA form, the CDR3 reads TGTGCCAGCAGTTCCGCCGCGATGTCCGACCCGGGATGGGAAGCTAACTATGGCTACACCTTC.

The V call is TRBV30, the J call TRBJ1-1; the D gene is possibly TRBD1 (5 bases). V was trimmed by 3 bases and J by 6 bases, leaving 11 bases between them. Germline CDR1 GTSNPN, CDR2 SVGIG (reference sequence). This CDR3 is 12 amino acids long. CDR3 residues: CAWRSVGAEAFF. The CDR3 region has the DNA TGTGCCTGGAGGAGTGTGGGGGCTGAAGCTTTCTTT.

This clone was picked up many times. Other DNA sequences in this sample translate to the same CDR3. J is TRBJ1-2 and V is TRBV7-2; D remains unclear. V lost 1 base, J lost 1 base, and 4 bases lay in between. Germline V gene sequence: CDR1 SGHTA, CDR2 FQGNSA. The CDR3 length is 13 residues. As DNA, the CDR3 is TGTGCCAGCAGCTTAGGTGGTAACTATGGCTACACCTTC. The encoded protein is CASSLGGNYGYTF.

This clone was counted a few times. The V and J genes are TRBV9 and TRBJ2-1, with D perhaps TRBD1 (7 bases). V gave up 0 bases and J gave up 9 bases, with 22 bases separating them. Germline CDR1 reads SGDLS; CDR2 reads YYNGEE. This CDR3 region has 17 residues. The CDR3 DNA sequence: TGTGCCAGCAGCGTAGGATTAATCCAGGGGGGACGGAGTGAGCAGTTCTTC. It yields the protein CASSVGLIQGGRSEQFF.

The chain employs TRBV7-2 and TRBJ1-5; 8 bases fit TRBD1. The CDR3 totals 13 residues. Germline trimming cut 5 bases from V and 7 bases from J; bases unmatched to any gene: 4. Germline CDR1 is SGHTA and CDR2 is FQGNSA. The CDR3 DNA sequence: TGTGCCAGCAGCACAGGGGGGACGCAGCCCCAGCATTTT. Residues: CASSTGGTQPQHF. Combining the CDR3 with reference TRBV7-2 and TRBJ1-5 gives the whole variable domain GAGVSQSPSNKVTEKGKDVELRCDPISGHTALYWYRQSLGQGLEFLIYFQGNSAPDKSGLPSDRFSAERTGGSVSTLTIQRTQQEDSAVYLCASSTGGTQPQHFGDGTRLSIL.

This clone was detected only once. CDR3: CASSLAEGTRRQFF. In DNA form, the CDR3 reads TGTGCCAGCAGCTTAGCGGAGGGGACCCGAAGGCAGTTCTTC. The V and J genes are TRBV7-8 and TRBJ2-1; D perhaps matches TRBD2 (6 bases). Trimming removed 0 bases at V and 12 bases at J, with 15 bases between. Germline loops: CDR1 SGHVS, CDR2 FQNEAQ. CDR3 length: 14 residues.